These 19 T cell receptor beta chains were sequenced from one sample in a study of patients and donors after allogeneic stem cell transplantation. TCRdb reprocessed the RT-PCR reads via MiXCR and lists one record per CDR3 protein. The sample holds 900,000 to 1,000,000 distinct CDR3 sequences; 18% are singletons and the top ten take around 5.5%. The sequencing input was blood, either unsorted or a sorted T cell fraction (not recorded which). The receptors derive from a human donor who was either an allogeneic HSCT recipient or a stem cell or donor lymphocyte infusion donor (not recorded which). It is not recorded whose cells these are; they may come from a transplant donor.

This clonotype was recorded many times. The chain is built from TRBV21-1 and TRBJ2-1; the DNA was not used to check the table's D call, TRBD1. TRBV21-1 is shown as a pseudogene. The CDR3 loop spans 13 amino acids. CDR3 coding DNA: TGTGCCAGCAGCTCCCCACAGGGATACGAGCAGTTCTTC. Encoded protein: CASSSPQGYEQFF.

This clonotype was seen only a few times. The rearrangement uses TRBV6-1 and TRBJ2-1, with TRBD1 matching 10 bases. Germline V lookup: CDR1 MNHNS, CDR2 SASEGT. The CDR3 runs 15 residues. V lost 6 bases to trimming and J lost 6 bases; unmatched junction nucleotides: 8. CDR3 sequence (DNA): TGTGCCAGCAGGAAACCGGGACAGGGGATCAATGAGCAGTTCTTC. It yields the protein CASRKPGQGINEQFF.

This clonotype turned up a few times. This rearrangement joins TRBV7-2 to TRBJ2-5; TRBD2 might be the D (6 bases). Germline V gene data show CDR1 as SGHTA and CDR2 as FQGNSA. Trimming pared 0 bases from V and 5 bases from J, leaving 16 bases between. This CDR3 spans 16 amino acids. In DNA form, the CDR3 reads TGTGCCAGCAGCTTAGCGGGGCTAGCGTATTTGGAGACCCAGTACTTC. It codes for CASSLAGLAYLETQYF.

This sequence joins TRBV6-5 and TRBJ2-5; the match to TRBD2 covers 9 bases. The CDR3 runs 17 residues. Germline CDR1 MNHEY, CDR2 SVGAGI. The J segment lost 5 bases and the V segment lost 0 bases, leaving 10 bases of the junction unmatched. The CDR3 reads CASSYSGVAGVGETQYF. CDR3 DNA: TGTGCCAGCAGTTACTCTGGGGTAGCGGGAGTTGGGGAGACCCAGTACTTC.

The rearrangement links TRBV4-2 to TRBJ2-1; 15 nucleotides line up with TRBD2. The V gene end was trimmed by 4 bases and the J gene end by 9 bases; junction bases not matched to a gene: 7. The germline V gene encodes CDR1 LGHNA and CDR2 YNFKEQ. CDR3 length: 16 amino acids. CDR3 protein: CASSLRTSGRAGEQFF. The CDR3, as DNA: TGTGCCAGCAGCCTCCGGACTAGCGGGAGGGCGGGTGAGCAGTTCTTC.

V is TRBV20-1 and J is TRBJ2-3, with 13 bases aligning to TRBD2. This CDR3 region has 14 residues. From germline, CDR1 is DFQATT and CDR2 SNEGSKA (reference sequence). Trimming took 3 bases from V and 7 from J; bases not matched to a gene: 4. The CDR3 protein is CSASGLAGVHTQYF. The CDR3 nucleotides are TGCAGTGCTAGCGGACTAGCGGGGGTGCATACGCAGTATTTT.

The V call is TRBV12-3 or TRBV12-4, the J call TRBJ2-7; tentative D call: TRBD2 (6 bases). The CDR3 loop spans 14 amino acids. Trimming shortened V by 3 bases and J by 2 bases, and 11 bases separated the two germline ends. Here the CDR3 reads CASSFGGSAYEQYF. DNA of the CDR3: TGTGCCAGCAGTTTTGGGGGGAGCGCCTACGAGCAGTACTTC.

This clonotype was observed a handful of times. The chain joins TRBV20-1 to TRBJ1-2; D gene unclear. Trimming left V 7 bases short and J 2 bases short, with 17 bases between. CDR1 is DFQATT and CDR2 is SNEGSKA in the germline V gene (reference sequence). The CDR3 extends over 14 amino acids. The CDR3: CSGVSVSLNYGYTF. The CDR3 DNA is TGCAGTGGAGTGTCAGTCTCTCTAAACTATGGCTACACCTTC.

This clonotype has more than one count but fewer than ten. This sequence joins TRBV6-2 or TRBV6-3 and TRBJ2-2; TRBD1 might be the D (5 bases). CDR1 and CDR2 (germline): MNHEY, SVGEGT. The V and J ends lost 2 bases and 1 base respectively, with 14 bases between them. This CDR3 spans 17 amino acids. The CDR3 here is CASSYTFHRLNTGELFF. In nucleotides, the CDR3 is TGTGCCAGCAGTTACACGTTCCACAGGCTGAACACCGGGGAGCTGTTTTTT.

The chain uses TRBV11-2 and TRBJ2-3, with 16 nucleotides matching TRBD2. V gave up 5 bases and J gave up 1 base; unmatched junction bases: 12. This CDR3 comprises 20 residues. Germline CDR1 and CDR2: SGHAT and FQNNGV. The CDR3 here is CASSPGLAGGPGSGTDTQYF. Written as DNA, the CDR3 is TGTGCCAGCAGCCCGGGACTAGCGGGAGGGCCTGGGTCGGGCACAGATACGCAGTATTTT.

There are a few counts of this clonotype. The chain is built from TRBV7-3 and TRBJ2-3; TRBD1 is a possible D gene (6 bases). The CDR3 spans 14 residues. Deletions cut 3 bases from V and 0 bases from J, with 7 bases between. In germline, CDR1 is SGHTA, CDR2 FQGTGA. CDR3 DNA sequence: TGTGCCAGCAGCTTTAGGGGGAGCACAGATACGCAGTATTTT. Its translation is CASSFRGSTDTQYF.

The rearrangement links TRBV20-1 to TRBJ1-4; a possible D gene is TRBD1 (5 bases). V lost 0 bases to trimming and J lost 6 bases, with 14 bases between them. Per germline, CDR1 DFQATT and CDR2 SNEGSKA (reference sequence). The CDR3 is 15 amino acids. In DNA, the CDR3 is TGCAGTGCTAGAGATCATGGGGCATCGGATGAAAAACTGTTTTTT. Encoded protein: CSARDHGASDEKLFF.

This clonotype was seen many times. The genes are TRBV29-1 and TRBJ1-2; TRBD1 is a possible D gene (5 bases). CDR1 SQVTM and CDR2 ANQGSEA come from the germline V gene. V lost 2 bases to trimming and J lost 5 bases, with 15 bases between them. The length of the CDR3 is 14 residues. The CDR3 here is CSVESFGTGYGYTF. The CDR3 DNA follows: TGCAGCGTTGAAAGTTTTGGGACGGGTTATGGCTACACCTTC.

V and J are TRBV12-3 or TRBV12-4 and TRBJ1-5; D remains unclear. The CDR3 has 11 amino acids. V dropped 3 bases and J dropped 11 bases, with 8 bases sitting between them. CDR3 bases: TGTGCCAGCAGTTTGGGATTGTCCCAGCATTTT. As protein: CASSLGLSQHF.

The table lists this clonotype with many counts. The CDR3 sequence is CASSGTGLQPQHF. DNA for the CDR3: TGTGCCAGCAGTGGTACAGGGCTTCAGCCCCAGCATTTT. The chain is built from TRBV6-1 and TRBJ1-5, with D possibly matching TRBD1 (6 bases). The CDR3 has 13 amino acids. CDR1 MNHNS and CDR2 SASEGT come from the germline V gene. V was trimmed by 4 bases and J by 6 bases, leaving 10 bases between them.

This clonotype was picked up a small number of times. The genes are TRBV7-2 and TRBJ2-4; D remains ambiguous. Germline V gene lookup returns CDR1 SGHTA and CDR2 FQGNSA. V lost 10 bases, J lost 0 bases, and 16 bases lay in between. CDR3 length: 15 residues. The CDR3 DNA sequence: TGTGCCACCAGAGCCCCCGGTCAAGCCAAAAACATTCAGTACTTC. Translated: CATRAPGQAKNIQYF.

The genes are TRBV2 and TRBJ2-7; TRBD2 matches 7 bases. Germline V lookup: CDR1 SNHLY, CDR2 FYNNEI. This CDR3 spans 15 amino acids. V gave up 0 bases and J gave up 3 bases; unmatched junction bases: 5. The chain's CDR3 is CASSEAGRAFYEQYF. CDR3 coding DNA: TGTGCCAGCAGTGAAGCGGGGAGGGCCTTCTACGAGCAGTACTTC.

This clonotype was picked up a small number of times. The chain carries TRBV20-1 and TRBJ1-5; 8 bases align to TRBD1. The germline CDR1 and CDR2 sequences are DFQATT and SNEGSKA (reference sequence). V dropped 5 bases and J dropped 0; count of bases not matched to a gene: 6. CDR3 length equals 15 residues. This CDR3 reads CSAEDRAYSNQPQHF. The CDR3, as DNA: TGCAGTGCTGAGGACAGGGCGTATAGCAATCAGCCCCAGCATTTT.

In its sample, this clonotype was seen a few times. This chain connects TRBV12-3 or TRBV12-4 to TRBJ1-5; no clear D. The CDR3 runs to 12 residues. Trimming pared 7 bases from V and 4 bases from J, leaving 8 bases between. CDR3 protein: CASTYRNQPQHF. CDR3 DNA: TGTGCCAGCACCTACAGAAATCAGCCCCAGCATTTT.